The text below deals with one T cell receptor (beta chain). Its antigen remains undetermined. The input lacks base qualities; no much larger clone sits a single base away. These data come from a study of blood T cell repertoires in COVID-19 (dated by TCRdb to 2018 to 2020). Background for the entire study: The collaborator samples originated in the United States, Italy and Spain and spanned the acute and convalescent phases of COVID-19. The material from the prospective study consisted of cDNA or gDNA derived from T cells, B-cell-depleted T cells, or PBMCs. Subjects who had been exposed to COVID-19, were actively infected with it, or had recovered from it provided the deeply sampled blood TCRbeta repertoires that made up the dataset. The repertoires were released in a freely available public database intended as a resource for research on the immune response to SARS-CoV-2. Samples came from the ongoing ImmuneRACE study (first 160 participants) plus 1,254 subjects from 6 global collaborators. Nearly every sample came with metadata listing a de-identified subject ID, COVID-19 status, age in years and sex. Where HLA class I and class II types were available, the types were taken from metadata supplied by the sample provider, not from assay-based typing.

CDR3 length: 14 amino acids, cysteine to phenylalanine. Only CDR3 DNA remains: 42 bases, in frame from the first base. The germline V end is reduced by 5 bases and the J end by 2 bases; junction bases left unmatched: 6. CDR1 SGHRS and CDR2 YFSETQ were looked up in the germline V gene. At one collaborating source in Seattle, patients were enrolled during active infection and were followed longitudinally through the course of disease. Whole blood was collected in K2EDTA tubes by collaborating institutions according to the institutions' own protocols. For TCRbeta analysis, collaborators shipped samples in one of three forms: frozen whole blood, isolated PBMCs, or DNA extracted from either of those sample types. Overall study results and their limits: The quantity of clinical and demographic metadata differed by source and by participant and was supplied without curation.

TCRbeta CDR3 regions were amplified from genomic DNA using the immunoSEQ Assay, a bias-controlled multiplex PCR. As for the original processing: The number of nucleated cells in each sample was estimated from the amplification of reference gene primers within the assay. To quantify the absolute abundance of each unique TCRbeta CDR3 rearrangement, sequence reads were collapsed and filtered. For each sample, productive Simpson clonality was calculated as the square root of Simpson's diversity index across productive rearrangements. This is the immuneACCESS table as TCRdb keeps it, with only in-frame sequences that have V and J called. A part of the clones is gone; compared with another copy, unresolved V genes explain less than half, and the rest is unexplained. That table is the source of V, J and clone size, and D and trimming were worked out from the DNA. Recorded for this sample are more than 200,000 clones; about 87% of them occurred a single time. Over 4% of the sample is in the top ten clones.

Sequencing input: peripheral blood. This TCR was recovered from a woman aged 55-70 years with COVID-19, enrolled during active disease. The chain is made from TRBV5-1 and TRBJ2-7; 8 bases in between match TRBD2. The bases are TGCGCCAGCAGTTCCCCCGGGGGGGCCTACGAGCAGTACTTC. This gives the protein CASSSPGGAYEQYF.